These 5 T cell receptor beta chains were all obtained from the same sample, sequenced in a study of blood T cell repertoires in COVID-19. Generated by immunoSEQ multiplex PCR, the TCRdb table keeps only in-frame clones and is missing some. The repertoire has around 60,000 clones, about 87% of them found once; the top ten carry under 9.5%. Sequenced input: peripheral blood. These receptors all stem from a human donor with active COVID-19. The donor label of this sample is uncertain.

This chain links TRBV5-8 with TRBJ2-1, with a weak D call TRBD2 (6 bases). The V gene's germline CDR1 is SGHTS and CDR2 YDEGEE. The CDR3 loop spans 15 amino acids. V lost 5 bases, J lost 10 bases, and 22 bases lay in between. The CDR3: CASSKGLLGGVEQFF. The CDR3 coding sequence is TGTGCCAGCAGTAAGGGACTTCTCGGAGGCGTGGAGCAGTTCTTC. Drawing the rest from reference TRBV5-8 and TRBJ2-1, the complete variable domain is EAGVTQSPTHLIKTRGQQATLRCSPISGHTSVYWYQQALGLGLQFLLWYDEGEERNRGNFPPRFSGRQFPNYSSELNVNALELEDSALYLCASSKGLLGGVEQFFGPGTRLTVL.

This clone occurred a few times. The chain carries TRBV7-6 and TRBJ2-7; 10 nucleotides line up with TRBD2. Looked up from germline, CDR1 is SGHVS and CDR2 is FNYEAQ. The V gene end was trimmed by 2 bases and the J gene end by 6 bases; junction bases not matched to a gene: 7. The CDR3 consists of 15 residues. DNA of the CDR3: TGTGCCAGCAGCTTACCTAGCGGGGGATCGGGCGAGCAGTACTTC. Its protein product is CASSLPSGGSGEQYF.

This chain connects TRBV11-3 to TRBJ2-7; 11 bases agree with TRBD2. Germline loops: CDR1 SGHNT, CDR2 YENEEA. V trimming: 4 bases; J trimming: 5 bases; junction bases outside the gene matches: 1. This CDR3 is 13 amino acids long. CDR3 region: CASSSTSGNEQYF. Here the CDR3 DNA reads TGTGCCAGCAGCTCGACTAGCGGGAACGAGCAGTACTTC.

V gene TRBV11-3 combines with J gene TRBJ2-7, with TRBD2 matching 7 bases. Per the germline V gene, CDR1 is SGHNT and CDR2 is YENEEA. V gave up 5 bases and J gave up 3 bases; unmatched junction bases: 4. The CDR3 runs 13 residues. The CDR3 is CASSPGGDYEQYF. The CDR3 DNA is TGTGCCAGCAGCCCGGGGGGTGACTACGAGCAGTACTTC.

This chain connects TRBV7-9 to TRBJ2-3, with TRBD2 matching over 10 bases. V shed 1 base and J 1 base; nucleotides not matched to a gene: 8. The CDR3 is made up of 18 amino acids. The germline V gene has CDR1 SEHNR and CDR2 FQNEAQ (reference sequence). In nucleotides, the CDR3 is TGTGCCAGCAGCTTAGGGACTAGCGGCCAGACAGGCACAGATACGCAGTATTTT. Its protein is CASSLGTSGQTGTDTQYF.